This T cell receptor beta chain came from a study of T cell changes during pregnancy in multiple sclerosis. Method: immunoSEQ multiplex PCR; TCRdb's copy keeps in-frame clones and lacks some. This table has about 27,000 clones, more than 75% appearing once. The sample consisted of CD8+ T cells from peripheral blood mononuclear cells, taken in the first trimester of pregnancy. This clonotype was sampled from a female donor in good health, enrolled as a control in a pregnancy study.

CDR3: CASSEKSGGGYEQFF. The CDR3 nucleotides are TGTGCCAGCAGTGAAAAAAGCGGGGGGGGTTATGAGCAGTTCTTC. This sequence joins TRBV6-1 and TRBJ2-1; TRBD2 aligns across 10 bases. Germline trimming cut 2 bases from V and 8 bases from J; bases unmatched to any gene: 6. The germline CDR1 and CDR2 sequences are MNHNS and SASEGT. This CDR3 has 15 amino acids.